A selection of T cell receptor beta chains follows, all from one sample in a study of shared clonotypes between healthy human individuals. The method was immunoSEQ multiplex PCR; TCRdb's version includes in-frame clones alone and lacks a portion of them. Of about 1 million clones listed, roughly 70% are singletons. The sequenced sample was memory CD4+ T cells sorted from blood. The receptors derive from a man younger than 35 in good health. Both conserved end residues are part of each CDR3. The order of the fields is J gene, clone size, D gene, V gene, CDR3 DNA, CDR3 protein. A D gene is named only where the DNA matches it firmly. Rows give clone size only sometimes, using once, few, many, or a class for an expanded clone.

TRBJ2-1 | once | . | TRBV29-1 | TGCAGCGTCGCAACTCGATTGGGCCATGAGCAGTTCTTC | CSVATRLGHEQFF
TRBJ1-1 | . | . | TRBV5-6 | TGTGCCAGCAGCTTGGGACTCCGAGTCAGTACCTTCAACACTGAAGCTTTCTTT | CASSLGLRVSTFNTEAFF
TRBJ2-7 | . | TRBD1 | TRBV7-2 | TGTGCCAGCAGCTTAGGTCGCGGGACAGGGGAGCAGTACTTC | CASSLGRGTGEQYF
TRBJ2-3 | . | . | TRBV10-1 | TGCGCCAGCAGTGGTCCGGGACACCGCACAGATACGCAGTATTTT | CASSGPGHRTDTQYF
TRBJ1-2 | . | TRBD1 | TRBV14 | TGTGCCAGCAGCCAGAAGACAGGGAGATATGGCTACACCTTC | CASSQKTGRYGYTF
TRBJ2-3 | once | TRBD1 | TRBV4-1 | TGCGCCAGCAGCCAGGACAGGGTGGGCACAGATACGCAGTATTTT | CASSQDRVGTDTQYF
TRBJ2-3 | . | TRBD2 | TRBV10-1 | TGCGCCAGCAGTGAGAGCGTTAGCGGGGGAAAGGATACGCAGTATTTT | CASSESVSGGKDTQYF
TRBJ2-2 | . | . | TRBV10-1 | TGCGCCAGCAGCTCCGGGACTTCTACCGGGGAGCTGTTTTTT | CASSSGTSTGELFF
TRBJ1-3 | . | TRBD1 | TRBV9 | TGTGCCAGCAGCGTAGGGGGGACAGGAGGAAACACCATATATTTT | CASSVGGTGGNTIYF
TRBJ1-2 | . | . | TRBV30 | TGTGCCTGGAGTGGACCCCGGTCCTTTAATGGCTACACCTTC | CAWSGPRSFNGYTF
TRBJ1-1 | . | TRBD1 | TRBV27 | TGTGCCAGCAGTTTACTTCCCCCGGGACAGGGGAACACTGAAGCTTTCTTT | CASSLLPPGQGNTEAFF
TRBJ2-3 | . | TRBD1 | TRBV29-1 | TGCAGCGTTGATTATAAGTTGGGACAGGTGTTTCCCCCAGATACGCAGTATTTT | CSVDYKLGQVFPPDTQYF
TRBJ1-6 | . | . | TRBV9 | TGTGCCAGCAGCGTAAGCGGGGCATCGTATAATTCACCCCTCCACTTT | CASSVSGASYNSPLHF
TRBJ2-4 | . | . | TRBV15 | TGTGCCACCAGCAGAGAGGTGCCAGGGGGGACCGCCAAAAACATTCAGTACTTC | CATSREVPGGTAKNIQYF
TRBJ1-3 | once | . | TRBV19 | TGTGCCAGTAGTGAGTACGGCTCTGGAAACACCATATATTTT | CASSEYGSGNTIYF
TRBJ1-1 | . | TRBD1 | TRBV30 | TGTGCCTGGAGTCCACTTCAGGGGGCTGAAGCCTTCTTT | CAWSPLQGAEAFF
TRBJ2-2 | . | TRBD1 | TRBV5-4 | TGTGCCAGCAGCGTACAGGGGGCGAACACCGGGGAGCTGTTTTTT | CASSVQGANTGELFF
TRBJ2-7 | . | . | TRBV5-4 | TGTGCCAGCAGCAGGTCCCCAGGCTTCTACGAGCAGTACTTC | CASSRSPGFYEQYF
TRBJ2-6 | . | TRBD1 | TRBV5-5 | TGTGCCAGCAGCTTGGGGACAGGGGACTCTGGGGCCAACGTCCTGACTTTC | CASSLGTGDSGANVLTF
TRBJ2-1 | . | TRBD2 | TRBV5-6 | TGTGCCAGCAGCGGAATGGGACTAGCGGGAGAAACCTACAATGAGCAGTTCTTC | CASSGMGLAGETYNEQFF
TRBJ2-3 | . | TRBD2 | TRBV7-2 | TGTGCCAGCAGAAAAAGCCCATCGGGACTAATAGCGGATACGCAGTATTTT | CASRKSPSGLIADTQYF
TRBJ2-2 | . | . | TRBV28 | TGTGCCAGCGTAGGTCCCCAGGGCTTGAACACCGGGGAGCTGTTTTTT | CASVGPQGLNTGELFF
TRBJ2-2 | . | . | TRBV2 | TGTGCCAGCAGTGGTCAGTTCACCGGGGAGCTGTTTTTT | CASSGQFTGELFF
TRBJ1-5 | . | TRBD1 | TRBV2 | TGTGCCAGCAGACTGACAGGGTCCAATCAGCCCCAGCATTTT | CASRLTGSNQPQHF
TRBJ2-1 | . | TRBD1 | TRBV4-1 | TGCGCCAGCAGCCAAGCGGACAGGGGGGTCGATGAGCAGTTCTTC | CASSQADRGVDEQFF
TRBJ2-1 | . | TRBD2 | TRBV29-1 | TGCAGCGCCGCAAGGACTAGCGGTGACAATGAGCAGTTCTTC | CSAARTSGDNEQFF
TRBJ1-3 | . | . | TRBV10-3 | TGTGCCATCAGTGAGGTTGGTTCTGGAAACACCATATATTTT | CAISEVGSGNTIYF
TRBJ2-1 | . | . | TRBV7-2 | TGTGCCAGCAGCTTGATACAGGGCGGGCAGTTCTTC | CASSLIQGGQFF
TRBJ1-4 | . | . | TRBV9 | TGTGCCAGCAGCGGCAATGCGGGGCCGGGTGAAAAACTGTTTTTT | CASSGNAGPGEKLFF
TRBJ1-5 | . | . | TRBV30 | TGTGCCTGGAGTGATGGGACTGTCAATCAGCCCCAGCATTTT | CAWSDGTVNQPQHF
TRBJ1-2 | . | TRBD1 | TRBV25-1 | TGTGCCAGCAGTACCCGGACAGGGTCAAACTATGGCTACACCTTC | CASSTRTGSNYGYTF
TRBJ2-1 | . | . | TRBV6-1 | TGTGCCAGCAGTGAATTAGGGGGGTTTTACAATGAGCAGTTCTTC | CASSELGGFYNEQFF
TRBJ2-3 | . | TRBD2 | TRBV28 | TGTGCCAGCAGTCCCTCAGGAGCGGGAGGGACAGATACGCAGTATTTT | CASSPSGAGGTDTQYF
TRBJ1-6 | . | . | TRBV20-1 | TGCAGTGCTAGAGAGGGTTCACCCCTCCACTTT | CSAREGSPLHF
TRBJ2-6 | . | . | TRBV6-4 | TGTGCCAGCAGTGACTCTCATGGGGCCGTGGGGGCCAACGTCCTGACTTTC | CASSDSHGAVGANVLTF
TRBJ2-3 | once | . | TRBV14 | TGTGCCAGCAGCCAAACACTGCTAGCTACAGATACGCAGTATTTT | CASSQTLLATDTQYF
TRBJ1-1 | few | . | TRBV5-1 | TGCGCCAGCAGCTGGACGGGTATGAACACTGAAGCTTTCTTT | CASSWTGMNTEAFF
TRBJ1-6 | few | . | TRBV30 | TGTGCCTGGAGTTCCGGACCCTATAATTCACCCCTCCACTTT | CAWSSGPYNSPLHF
TRBJ1-2 | . | . | TRBV19 | TGTGCCAGTAACGCTAACCCGGGGACTAACTATGGCTACACCTTC | CASNANPGTNYGYTF
TRBJ2-7 | . | TRBD2 | TRBV7-9 | TGTGCCAGCAGCTCAAGAAACCTAGCGGGAGGGTTACACGAGCAGTACTTC | CASSSRNLAGGLHEQYF
TRBJ2-7 | . | . | TRBV2 | TGTGCCAGCAGCGGTAATAGAGAGGCCTACGAGCAGTACTTC | CASSGNREAYEQYF
TRBJ2-7 | . | . | TRBV19 | TGTGCCAGTAGTCCCGTGAAGGGGGATCACGAGCAGTACTTC | CASSPVKGDHEQYF
TRBJ2-7 | . | . | TRBV28 | TGTGCCAGTTCGACAGGCTCCTACGAGCAGTACTTC | CASSTGSYEQYF
TRBJ1-2 | . | TRBD1 | TRBV5-6 | TGTGCCAGCAGCTTGGCCGGGACAGGGAACTATGGCTACACCTTC | CASSLAGTGNYGYTF
TRBJ1-5 | few | . | TRBV6-6 | TGTGCCAGCAGATATAGCAATCAGCCCCAGCATTTT | CASRYSNQPQHF
TRBJ2-7 | . | . | TRBV7-8 | TGTGCCAGCAGCTTAGTAGGCAGTCTATACGAGCAGTACTTC | CASSLVGSLYEQYF
TRBJ2-2 | . | . | TRBV19 | TGTGCCAGTAGTATAGATCCAGTATCTGGCACCGGGGAGCTGTTTTTT | CASSIDPVSGTGELFF
TRBJ2-3 | . | . | TRBV5-1 | TGCGCCAGCAGCTTGGGAAATTTATGGGAGGACGAGGGACTTAACACAGATACGCAGTATTTT | CASSLGNLWEDEGLNTDTQYF
TRBJ2-3 | many | . | TRBV5-4 | TGTGCCAGCAGCTTGGAACAGGGCAACACAGATACGCAGTATTTT | CASSLEQGNTDTQYF
TRBJ1-2 | . | TRBD1 | TRBV30 | TGTGCCTGTAACAGGGGATCCTATGGCTACACCTTC | CACNRGSYGYTF
TRBJ1-6 | . | . | TRBV7-2 | TGTGCCAGCAGCTTCAACGCAGGTCAACCCCTCCACTTT | CASSFNAGQPLHF
TRBJ1-4 | . | . | TRBV4-3 | TGCGCCAGCAGCCAAGAGTCCGGGTCCCAATTAAGGGAAAAACTGTTTTTT | CASSQESGSQLREKLFF
TRBJ1-2 | . | . | TRBV19 | TGTGCCAGTAGTATAGGGGGTACTGGCTACACCTTC | CASSIGGTGYTF
TRBJ2-3 | few | TRBD2 | TRBV9 | TGTGCCAGCAGCCCTAGCGGGAGCCAAGATACGCAGTATTTT | CASSPSGSQDTQYF
TRBJ2-1 | . | . | TRBV7-2 | TGTGCCAGCAGCTTAGCGGCGTCAGGGAGAGGGAGCAATGAGCAGTTCTTC | CASSLAASGRGSNEQFF
TRBJ1-5 | . | TRBD1 | TRBV11-2 | TGTGCCAGCAGCCCCGGGACAGGAAGCAATCAGCCCCAGCATTTT | CASSPGTGSNQPQHF
TRBJ1-5 | . | . | TRBV28 | TGTGCCAGCATCCAGGGTAATAGCAATCAGCCCCAGCATTTT | CASIQGNSNQPQHF
TRBJ1-6 | . | . | TRBV18 | TGTGCCAGCTCACCAGAACTCGCAGGGTTGTATTCACCCCTCCACTTT | CASSPELAGLYSPLHF
TRBJ1-1 | . | . | TRBV19 | TGTGCCAGTGCCCCCTTACTGACAGCTCAAGCTTTCTTT | CASAPLLTAQAFF
TRBJ2-7 | . | . | TRBV6-1 | TGTGCCAGCAGTGAAGCGCTTCCTACAGCTTCCTACGAGCAGTACTTC | CASSEALPTASYEQYF